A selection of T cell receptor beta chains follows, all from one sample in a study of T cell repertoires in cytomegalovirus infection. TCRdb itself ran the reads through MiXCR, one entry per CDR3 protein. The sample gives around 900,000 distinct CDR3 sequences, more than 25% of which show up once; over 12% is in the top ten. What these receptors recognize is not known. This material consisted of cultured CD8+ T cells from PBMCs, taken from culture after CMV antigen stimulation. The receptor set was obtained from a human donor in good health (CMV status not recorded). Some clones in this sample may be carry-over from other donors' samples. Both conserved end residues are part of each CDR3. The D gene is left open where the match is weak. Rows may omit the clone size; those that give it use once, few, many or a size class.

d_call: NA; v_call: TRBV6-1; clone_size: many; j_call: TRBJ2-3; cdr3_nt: TGTGCCAGCAGTGAATATATGGACAGTCCCACAGATACGCAGTATTTT; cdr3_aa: CASSEYMDSPTDTQYF
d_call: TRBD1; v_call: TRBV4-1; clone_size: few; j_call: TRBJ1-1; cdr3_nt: TGCGCCAGCAGCCAACACGGACAGGTGAACACTGAAGCTTTCTTT; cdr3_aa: CASSQHGQVNTEAFF
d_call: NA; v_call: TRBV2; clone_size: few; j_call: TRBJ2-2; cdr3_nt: TGTGCTCAGGGAGCCGGGGAGCTGTTTTTT; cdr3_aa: CAQGAGELFF
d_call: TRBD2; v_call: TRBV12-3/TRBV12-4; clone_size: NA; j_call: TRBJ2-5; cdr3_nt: TGTGCCAGCAGTTCCACCCAGGCGGGAGGGGAGACCCAGTACTTC; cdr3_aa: CASSSTQAGGETQYF
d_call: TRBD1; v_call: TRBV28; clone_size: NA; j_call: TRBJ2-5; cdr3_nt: TGTGCCAGCAGTTTCCCGGGACAGCCCCAAGAGACCCAGTACTTC; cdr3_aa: CASSFPGQPQETQYF
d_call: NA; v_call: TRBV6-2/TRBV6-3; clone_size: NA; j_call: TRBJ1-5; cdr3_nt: TGTGCCAGCAGCTCCGAGGGGACCTACAATCAGCCCCAGCATTTT; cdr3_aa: CASSSEGTYNQPQHF
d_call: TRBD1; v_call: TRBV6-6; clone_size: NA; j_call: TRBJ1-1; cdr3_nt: TGTGCCAGCAGCCTACACGGACAGGTGAACACTGAAGCTTTCTTT; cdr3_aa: CASSLHGQVNTEAFF
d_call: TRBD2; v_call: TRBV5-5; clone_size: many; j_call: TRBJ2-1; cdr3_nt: TGTGCCAGCAGCCCGTGGACTAGCGGGGGTAATGAGCAGTTCTTC; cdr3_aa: CASSPWTSGGNEQFF
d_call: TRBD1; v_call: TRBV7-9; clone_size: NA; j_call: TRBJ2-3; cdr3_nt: TGTGCCAGCAGCTTCGCCGGGACAGGGGGCACAGATACGCAGTATTTT; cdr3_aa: CASSFAGTGGTDTQYF
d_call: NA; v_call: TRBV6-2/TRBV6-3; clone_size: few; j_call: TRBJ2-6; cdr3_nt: TGTGCCAGCAGTTACCTCCAAAACAGTGGGGGCACTCTGATGGGCAACGTCCTGACTTTC; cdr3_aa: CASSYLQNSGGTLMGNVLTF
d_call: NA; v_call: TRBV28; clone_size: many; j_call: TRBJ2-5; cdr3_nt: TGTGCCAGCAGTCGCCCGGGGCCCGCGGGAGAGACCCAGTACTTC; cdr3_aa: CASSRPGPAGETQYF
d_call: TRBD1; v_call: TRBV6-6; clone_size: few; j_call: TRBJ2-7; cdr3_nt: TGTGCCAGCAGTATTGTTAAATCGGGACAGAGCTTTATGAATCGCTACGAGCAGTACTTC; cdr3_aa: CASSIVKSGQSFMNRYEQYF
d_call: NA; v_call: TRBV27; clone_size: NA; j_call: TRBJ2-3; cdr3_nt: NA; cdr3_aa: CASSTSDSTDTQYF
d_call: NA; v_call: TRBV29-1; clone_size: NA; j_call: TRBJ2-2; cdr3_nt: TGCAGCGCCCCCGGGACGGACGGGGAGCTGTTTTTT; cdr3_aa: CSAPGTDGELFF
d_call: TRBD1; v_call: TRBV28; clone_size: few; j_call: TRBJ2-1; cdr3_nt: TGTGCCAGCAGTTCCCCGCCAGGGGGCCCCTACAATGAGCAGTTCTTC; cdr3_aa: CASSSPPGGPYNEQFF
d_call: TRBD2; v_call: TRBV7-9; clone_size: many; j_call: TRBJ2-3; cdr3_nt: TGTGCCAGCAGCCCCAGCGGGGGGGCCTTGGATACGCAGTATTTT; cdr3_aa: CASSPSGGALDTQYF
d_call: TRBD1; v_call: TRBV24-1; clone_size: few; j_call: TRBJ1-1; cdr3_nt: TGTGCCACCAGTGGAATAGGGGGCGCTGAAGCTTTCTTT; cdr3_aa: CATSGIGGAEAFF
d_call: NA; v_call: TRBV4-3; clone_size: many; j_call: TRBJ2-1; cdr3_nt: TGCGCCAGCAGCCAAGAATTGGCAGGGGTTGCCTACAATGAGCAGTTCTTC; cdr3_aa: CASSQELAGVAYNEQFF
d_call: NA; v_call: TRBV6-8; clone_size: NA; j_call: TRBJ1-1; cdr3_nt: TGTGCCAGCAGTTACTCGACCAGGGGAGTCACTGAAGCTTTCTTT; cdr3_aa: CASSYSTRGVTEAFF
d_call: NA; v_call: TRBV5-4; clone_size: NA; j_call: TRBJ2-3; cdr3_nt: TGTGCCAGCAGCCCGAAGAACCTATCGGGGGACACAGATTCGCAGTATTTT; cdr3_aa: CASSPKNLSGDTDSQYF
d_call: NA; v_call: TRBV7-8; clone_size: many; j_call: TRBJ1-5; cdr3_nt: TGTGCCAGCAGCTTAGATCTGGGATGGGCGAGCAATCAGCCCCAGCATTTT; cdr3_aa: CASSLDLGWASNQPQHF
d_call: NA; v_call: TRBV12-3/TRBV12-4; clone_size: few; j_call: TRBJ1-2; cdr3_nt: TGTGCCAGCAGATTAGGAGGGATTCACGGCTACACCTTC; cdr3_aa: CASRLGGIHGYTF
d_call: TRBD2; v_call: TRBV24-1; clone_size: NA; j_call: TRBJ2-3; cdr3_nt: TGTGCCACCAGTGGGGCTAGCGGGGGGCCTAACCCCACAGATACGCAGTATTTT; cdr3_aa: CATSGASGGPNPTDTQYF
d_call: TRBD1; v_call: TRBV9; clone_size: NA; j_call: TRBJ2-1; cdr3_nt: TGTGCCAGCAGCAGTCCGGGACAGCAATACTACAATGAGCAGTTCTTC; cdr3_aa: CASSSPGQQYYNEQFF
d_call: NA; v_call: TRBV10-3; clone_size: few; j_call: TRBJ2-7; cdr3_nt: TGTGCCATCAGTTACCCTAGTAGCGAGCAGTACTTC; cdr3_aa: CAISYPSSEQYF
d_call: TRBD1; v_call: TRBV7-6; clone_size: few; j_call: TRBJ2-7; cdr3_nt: TGTGCCAGCAGCTTGGGGACAGGGAAATCCTACGAGCAGTACTTC; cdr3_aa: CASSLGTGKSYEQYF
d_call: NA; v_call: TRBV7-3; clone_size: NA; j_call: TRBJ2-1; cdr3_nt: TGTGCCAGCACCGACGGGGGTGCGCAGTTCTTC; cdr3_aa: CASTDGGAQFF
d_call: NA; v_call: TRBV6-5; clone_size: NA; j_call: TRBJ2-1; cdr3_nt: TGTGCCAGCAGTAACTCCGTAGCCGACAATGAGCAGTTCTTC; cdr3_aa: CASSNSVADNEQFF
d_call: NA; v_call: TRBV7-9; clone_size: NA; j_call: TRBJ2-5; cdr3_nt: TGTGCCAGCAGCTTCTCCGGACTGGGGAAAGAGACCCAGTACTTC; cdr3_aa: CASSFSGLGKETQYF
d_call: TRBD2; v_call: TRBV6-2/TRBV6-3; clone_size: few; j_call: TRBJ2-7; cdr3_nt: TGTGCCAGCAGTTACCAAGCGGGGGGACCCTACGAGCAGTACTTC; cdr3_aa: CASSYQAGGPYEQYF
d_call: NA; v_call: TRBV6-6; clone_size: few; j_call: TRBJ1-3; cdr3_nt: TGTGCCAGCAGTTACTCTGGGCCTCTCTTATATTTT; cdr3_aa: CASSYSGPLLYF
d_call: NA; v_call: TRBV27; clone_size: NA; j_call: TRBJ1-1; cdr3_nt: TGTGCCAGCAAAATTAAAGCCGGACACAACACTGAAGCTTTCTTT; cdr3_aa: CASKIKAGHNTEAFF
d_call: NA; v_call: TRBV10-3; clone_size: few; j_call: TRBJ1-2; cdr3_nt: TGTGCCATCAAAACCGTCGAAGGGAAGGGATATGGCTACACCTTC; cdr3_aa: CAIKTVEGKGYGYTF
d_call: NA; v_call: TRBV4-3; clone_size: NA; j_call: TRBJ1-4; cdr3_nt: TGCGCCAGCAGCCAAGAGAGGGGGGCGAGTGAAAAACTGTTTTTT; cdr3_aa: CASSQERGASEKLFF
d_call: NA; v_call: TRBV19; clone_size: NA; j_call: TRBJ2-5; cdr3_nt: TGTGCCAGTAGTAAAATTGGATCGGGGGAGACCCAGTACTTC; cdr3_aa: CASSKIGSGETQYF
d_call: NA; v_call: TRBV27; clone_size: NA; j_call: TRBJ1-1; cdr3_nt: TGTGCCAGCAGTCTACGGGGGCTCGGGTATGAAGCTTTCTTT; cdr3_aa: CASSLRGLGYEAFF
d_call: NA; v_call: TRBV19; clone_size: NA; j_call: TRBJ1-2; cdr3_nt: TGTGCCAGTAGTATAGGAGGAAACTATGGCTACACCTTC; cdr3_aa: CASSIGGNYGYTF
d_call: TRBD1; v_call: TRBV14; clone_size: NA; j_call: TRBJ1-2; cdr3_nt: TGTGCCAGCAGCCTTGGACAGGTATCGTTTGGCTACACCTTC; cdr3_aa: CASSLGQVSFGYTF
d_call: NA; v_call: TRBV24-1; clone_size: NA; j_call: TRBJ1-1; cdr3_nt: TGTGCCACCAGGGAGGGTGCTGAAGCTTTCTTT; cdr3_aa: CATREGAEAFF
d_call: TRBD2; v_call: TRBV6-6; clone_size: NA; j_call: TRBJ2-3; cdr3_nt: TGTGCCAGCAGTTACGAATGGACTAGAAAGGGGAGCACAGATACGCAGTATTTT; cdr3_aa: CASSYEWTRKGSTDTQYF
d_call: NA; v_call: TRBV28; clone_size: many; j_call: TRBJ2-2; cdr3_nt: TGTGCCAGCAGTTTAAATGTGCCCTACACCGGGGAGCTGTTTTTT; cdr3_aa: CASSLNVPYTGELFF
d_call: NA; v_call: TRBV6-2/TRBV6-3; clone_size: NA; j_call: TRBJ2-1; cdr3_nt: TGTGCCAGCACCAAGGACAGAAATGAGCAGTTCTTC; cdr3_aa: CASTKDRNEQFF
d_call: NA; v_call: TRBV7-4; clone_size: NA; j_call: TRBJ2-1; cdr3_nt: TGTGCCAGCAGCCCTGGGGCTTATGAGCAGTTCTTC; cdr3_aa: CASSPGAYEQFF
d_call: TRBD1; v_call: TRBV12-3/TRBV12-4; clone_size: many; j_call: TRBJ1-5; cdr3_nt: TGTGCCAGCAGACCGGGACAGGGGGGTCAGCCCCAGCATTTT; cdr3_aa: CASRPGQGGQPQHF
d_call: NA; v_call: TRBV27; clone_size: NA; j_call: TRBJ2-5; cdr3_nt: TGTGCCAGCAGTCAATTGGGGACCGCCGGGGGAGAGACCCAGTACTTC; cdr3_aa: CASSQLGTAGGETQYF
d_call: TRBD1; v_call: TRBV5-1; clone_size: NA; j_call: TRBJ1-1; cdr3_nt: TGCGCCAGCAGCCTGGGACAGGGCCCCGCTGAAGCTTTCTTT; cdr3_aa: CASSLGQGPAEAFF
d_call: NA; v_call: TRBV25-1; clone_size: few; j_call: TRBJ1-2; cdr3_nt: TGTGCCAGCAGTGAATATCCGATCACAGGGAGTTATGGCTACACCTTC; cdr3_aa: CASSEYPITGSYGYTF
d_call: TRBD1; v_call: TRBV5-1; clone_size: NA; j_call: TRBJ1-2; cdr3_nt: TGCGCCAGCAGCCCTCCCGGACAGGGGGTCTATGGCTACACCTTC; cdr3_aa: CASSPPGQGVYGYTF
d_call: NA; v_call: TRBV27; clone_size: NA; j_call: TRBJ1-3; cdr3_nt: TGTGCCAGCAGTCCCACGGCAGGGCCTGGAAACACCATATATTTT; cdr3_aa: CASSPTAGPGNTIYF
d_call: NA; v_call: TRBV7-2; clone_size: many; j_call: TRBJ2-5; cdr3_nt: TGTGCCAGCAGCTTAGGGGCAGATCCCCAAGAGACCCAGTACTTC; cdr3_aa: CASSLGADPQETQYF
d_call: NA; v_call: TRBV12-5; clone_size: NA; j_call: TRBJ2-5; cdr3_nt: TGTGCTAGTGGTTTCCGCAGTGGGTCGTCGGAGACCCAGTACTTC; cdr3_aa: CASGFRSGSSETQYF
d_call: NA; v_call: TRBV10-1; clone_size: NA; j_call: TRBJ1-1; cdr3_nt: TGCGCCAGCAGTGAAATAGGCAGCACTGAAGCTTTCTTT; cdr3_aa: CASSEIGSTEAFF
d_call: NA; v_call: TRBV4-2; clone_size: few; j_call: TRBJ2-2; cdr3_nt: TGTGCCAGCAGCCAAGATGGCGGGTTCACCGGGGAGCTGTTTTTT; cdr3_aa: CASSQDGGFTGELFF
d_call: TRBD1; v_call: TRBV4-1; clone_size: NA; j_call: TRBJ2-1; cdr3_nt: TGCGCCAGCAGCGTTTACAGGGGAGATAATGAGCAGTTCTTC; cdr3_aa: CASSVYRGDNEQFF
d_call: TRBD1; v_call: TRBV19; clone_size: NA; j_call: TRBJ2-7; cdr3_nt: TGTGCCAGCGGGACAGGGGGCCACGAGCAGTACTTC; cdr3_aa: CASGTGGHEQYF